The 15 T cell receptor beta chains below come from one sample, sequenced in a study of blood T cells in healthy people across ages. The authors ran a second PCR of about 6 to 12 cycles using a sample-barcoded 5' primer and a J-beta primer mix. TCRdb recomputed calls from the 5' RACE reads with MiXCR, one row per CDR3 protein. The repertoire holds over 700,000 distinct CDR3 sequences, with more than 20% as singletons. The sample was also reused in another study, on T cells of mothers and their children.

Specimen: blood. These TCRs come from a boy under 18 in good health.

This clonotype was counted only a few times. A junction end diverges from the germline sequence, so it may reflect a read error. The genes are TRBV5-8 and TRBJ2-6, with a weak D call TRBD2 (6 bases). The germline V gene encodes CDR1 SGHTS and CDR2 YDEGEE. There are 16 residues in the CDR3. In DNA, the CDR3 is TGTGCCAGCAGCTTGTCCGGGTATGGCGGGGCCAACATCCTGACTTTC. It specifies CASSLSGYGGANILTF.

This chain uses TRBV7-2 with TRBJ2-5; D not certain. Between the trimmed V and J ends, which lost 3 bases and 4 bases, there was a span of 12 bases. There are 14 residues in the CDR3. The germline CDR1 and CDR2 sequences are SGHTA and FQGNSA. Written as DNA, the CDR3 is TGTGCCAGCAGCTTTTTCTTACAAGGAGAGACCCAGTACTTC. It is translated as CASSFFLQGETQYF.

This clonotype was recorded a few times. The chain recombines TRBV29-1 with TRBJ2-7, with unresolved D. Germline CDR1 and CDR2: SQVTM and ANQGSEA. Trimming cost V 4 bases and J 0 bases, with 7 bases left between them. The CDR3 has 12 amino acids. CDR3 nucleotides: TGCAGCGTTGGGACGGTCTCCTACGAGCAGTACTTC. Translation: CSVGTVSYEQYF.

This clonotype was detected a few times. The rearrangement joins TRBV7-3 to TRBJ2-2; a weak D match, TRBD1 (5 bases). The germline gives CDR1 SGHTA, CDR2 FQGTGA. V lost 0 bases to trimming and J lost 2 bases, with 10 bases between them. The CDR3 has 16 amino acids. For the CDR3, the DNA is TGTGCCAGCAGCTTAACGGCAGGGATCAACACCGGGGAGCTGTTTTTT. Amino acid sequence: CASSLTAGINTGELFF.

The rearrangement joins TRBV7-2 to TRBJ2-1; weak D call: TRBD2 (6 bases). The CDR3 sequence is 13 residues long. V dropped 5 bases and J dropped 7 bases, with 12 bases sitting between them. Per the germline V gene, CDR1 is SGHTA and CDR2 is FQGNSA. Written as DNA, the CDR3 is TGTGCCAGCAGCCGAGTCCGGGGGAATGAGCAGTTCTTC. This sequence encodes CASSRVRGNEQFF.

For the CDR3, the DNA is TGTGCCAGCATCGACCGGGGACAGGGTGCTGGAAACACCATATATTTT. It translates to CASIDRGQGAGNTIYF. The rearrangement links TRBV7-9 to TRBJ1-3; 9 bases line up with TRBD1. J lost 2 bases, V lost 7 bases, and 9 bases had no gene match. CDR1 is SEHNR and CDR2 is FQNEAQ in the germline V gene (reference sequence). There are 16 residues in the CDR3.

The chain recombines TRBV11-2 with TRBJ2-2; TRBD1 agrees at 7 bases. J gave up 3 bases and V 5 bases, and 9 bases lay outside the gene matches. This CDR3 is built from 16 residues. Germline CDR1 SGHAT, CDR2 FQNNGV. Written as DNA, the CDR3 is TGTGCCAGCAGCGGAGAGGGGGCGCCGGACACCGGGGAGCTGTTTTTT. Encoded protein: CASSGEGAPDTGELFF. Drawing the rest from reference TRBV11-2 and TRBJ2-2, the complete variable domain is EAGVAQSPRYKIIEKRQSVAFWCNPISGHATLYWYQQILGQGPKLLIQFQNNGVVDDSQLPKDRFSAERLKGVDSTLKIQPAKLEDSAVYLCASSGEGAPDTGELFFGEGSRLTVL.

This clonotype was picked up one time. V usage is TRBV15 and J usage is TRBJ1-1; D remains ambiguous. The CDR3 sequence is 12 residues long. Germline V gives CDR1 LNHNV, CDR2 YYDKDF (reference sequence). V dropped 5 bases and J dropped 5 bases, with 9 bases sitting between them. The DNA of the CDR3 is TGTGCCACCAGCGCCCTGGGTACTGAAGCTTTCTTT. Encoded protein: CATSALGTEAFF. Together with reference TRBV15 and TRBJ1-1, the CDR3 gives the full variable domain: DAMVIQNPRYQVTQFGKPVTLSCSQTLNHNVMYWYQQKSSQAPKLLFHYYDKDFNNEADTPDNFQSRRPNTSFCFLDIRSPGLGDTAMYLCATSALGTEAFFGQGTRLTVV.

This chain joins TRBV20-1 and TRBJ2-7; D gene ambiguous. CDR1 DFQATT and CDR2 SNEGSKA come from the germline V gene (reference sequence). The CDR3 is made up of 14 amino acids. The V end was cut by 0 bases, the J end by 2 bases, with 11 bases between. This CDR3 reads CSARDQGPPYEQYF. The CDR3 coding sequence is TGCAGTGCTAGAGATCAAGGGCCTCCCTACGAGCAGTACTTC.

This chain uses TRBV12-5 with TRBJ1-5; the D is unclear. CDR1 and CDR2 from the germline V gene are LGHNT and FRNRAP. The CDR3 runs 14 residues. V lost 6 bases and J 0 bases, leaving 9 bases between the germline ends. The CDR3 here is CASGEGGSNQPQHF. CDR3 nucleotides: TGTGCTAGTGGCGAGGGAGGTAGCAATCAGCCCCAGCATTTT.

The chain couples TRBV24-1 to TRBJ2-5; D ambiguous. Trimming took off 7 bases at V and 1 base at J, with 9 bases between the two ends. CDR3 length: 13 residues. Looked up from germline, CDR1 is KGHDR and CDR2 is SFDVKD. The CDR3 DNA reads TGTGCCACCAGCTTCGGCGTCCAAGAGACCCAGTACTTC. Translated: CATSFGVQETQYF.

This clonotype showed up just a few times. This chain joins TRBV29-1 and TRBJ2-7; 8 bases agree with TRBD1. The CDR3 runs to 14 residues. CDR1 and CDR2 from the germline V gene are SQVTM and ANQGSEA. Trimming cost V 6 bases and J 2 bases; bases outside gene matches: 9. CDR3 nucleotide sequence: TGCAGCGTAGCGGACAGGGCCCACCCCTACGAGCAGTACTTC. Translating gives CSVADRAHPYEQYF.

This clonotype has only a few counts. The rearrangement links TRBV13 to TRBJ2-1, with TRBD2 identical over 7 bases. V gave up 5 bases and J gave up 7 bases; unmatched junction bases: 17. CDR3 size: 17 residues. Germline values: CDR1 PRHDT, CDR2 FYEKMQ (reference sequence). The CDR3 reads CASSPETSLRGLNEQFF. In DNA, the CDR3 is TGTGCCAGCAGCCCCGAGACTAGCCTCCGAGGGTTGAATGAGCAGTTCTTC.

This clonotype appeared a few times. The chain joins TRBV11-1 to TRBJ1-4, with a possible D match to TRBD1 (6 bases). CDR3 length: 15 amino acids. V was pared by 5 bases and J by 5 bases, with 15 bases between. Germline V gene sequence: CDR1 SGHAT, CDR2 FQDESV (reference sequence). Written as DNA, the CDR3 is TGTGCCAGCAGCCGTGGGGGCGGACTGAATGAAAAACTGTTTTTT. Translation: CASSRGGGLNEKLFF.

V and J are TRBV7-8 and TRBJ2-3; 9 nucleotides align to TRBD2. V lost 1 base to trimming and J lost 5 bases; unmatched junction nucleotides: 10. The germline V gene has CDR1 SGHVS and CDR2 FQNEAQ. CDR3 length equals 17 residues. The DNA of the CDR3 is TGTGCCAGCAGCTTAGAGAGGGCTAGCGGGGTTCTAGATACGCAGTATTTT. As protein: CASSLERASGVLDTQYF.